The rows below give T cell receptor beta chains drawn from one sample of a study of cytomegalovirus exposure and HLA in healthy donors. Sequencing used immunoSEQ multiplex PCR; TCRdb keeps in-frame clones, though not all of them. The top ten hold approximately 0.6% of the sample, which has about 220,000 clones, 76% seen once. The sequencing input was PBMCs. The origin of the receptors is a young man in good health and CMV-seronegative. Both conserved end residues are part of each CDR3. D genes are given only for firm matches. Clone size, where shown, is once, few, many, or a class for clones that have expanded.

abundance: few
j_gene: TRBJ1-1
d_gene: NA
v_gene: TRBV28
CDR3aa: CASSVGGTLNTEAFF
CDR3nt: TGTGCCAGCAGCGTGGGCGGGACTCTGAACACTGAAGCTTTCTTT

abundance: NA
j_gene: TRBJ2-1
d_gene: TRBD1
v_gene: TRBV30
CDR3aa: CAWSGDRAFEQFF
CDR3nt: TGTGCCTGGAGTGGGGACAGGGCCTTTGAGCAGTTCTTC

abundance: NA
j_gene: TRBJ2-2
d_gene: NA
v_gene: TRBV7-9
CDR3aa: CASSLEGGTGELFF
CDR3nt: TGTGCCAGCAGCTTAGAAGGGGGCACCGGGGAGCTGTTTTTT

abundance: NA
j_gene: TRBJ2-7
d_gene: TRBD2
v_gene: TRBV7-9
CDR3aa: CASSSQGLAASYEQYF
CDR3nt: TGTGCCAGCAGCTCCCAGGGACTAGCGGCCTCCTACGAGCAGTACTTC

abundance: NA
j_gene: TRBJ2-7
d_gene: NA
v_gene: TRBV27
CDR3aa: CASSSWTDEQYF
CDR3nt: TGTGCCAGCAGTTCCTGGACTGACGAGCAGTACTTC

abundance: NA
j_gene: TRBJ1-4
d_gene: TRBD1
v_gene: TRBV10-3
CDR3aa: CAISENRGNEKLFF
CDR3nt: TGTGCCATCAGTGAGAACAGGGGAAATGAAAAACTGTTTTTT

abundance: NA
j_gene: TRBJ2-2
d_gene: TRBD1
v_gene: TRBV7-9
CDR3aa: CASSQPPKLDREAPGELFF
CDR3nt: TGTGCCAGCAGCCAACCCCCAAAGCTGGACAGGGAGGCTCCCGGGGAGCTGTTTTTT

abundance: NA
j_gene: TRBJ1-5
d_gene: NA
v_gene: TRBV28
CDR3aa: CASSMLGRYSNQPQHF
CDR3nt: TGTGCCAGCAGTATGTTGGGCAGGTACAGCAATCAGCCCCAGCATTTT

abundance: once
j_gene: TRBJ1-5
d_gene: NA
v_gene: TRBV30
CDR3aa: CAWSEDSRQPQHF
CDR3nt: TGTGCCTGGAGTGAAGACAGTCGTCAGCCCCAGCATTTT

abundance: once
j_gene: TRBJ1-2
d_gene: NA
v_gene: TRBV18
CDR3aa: CASSPAGGKDGYTF
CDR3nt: TGTGCCAGCTCACCGGCTGGGGGGAAGGATGGCTACACCTTC

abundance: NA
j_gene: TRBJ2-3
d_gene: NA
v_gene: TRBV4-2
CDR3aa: CASSSSPIPGPDTQYF
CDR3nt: TGTGCCAGCAGCTCGTCGCCTATCCCAGGGCCGGATACGCAGTATTTT

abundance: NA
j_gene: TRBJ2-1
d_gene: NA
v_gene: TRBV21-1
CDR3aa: CASSKDQGYNEQFF
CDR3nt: TGTGCCAGCAGCAAAGACCAGGGCTACAATGAGCAGTTCTTC

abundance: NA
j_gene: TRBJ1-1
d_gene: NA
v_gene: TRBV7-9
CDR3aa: CASSFTSRPNTEAFF
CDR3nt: TGTGCCAGCAGCTTTACATCGAGGCCGAACACTGAAGCTTTCTTT

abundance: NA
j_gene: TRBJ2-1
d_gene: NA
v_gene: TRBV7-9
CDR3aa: CASSLAHSSYNEQFF
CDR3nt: TGTGCCAGCAGCTTAGCTCACAGCTCCTACAATGAGCAGTTCTTC

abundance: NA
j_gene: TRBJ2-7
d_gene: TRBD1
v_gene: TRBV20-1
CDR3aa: CSAWDSYEQYF
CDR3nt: TGCAGTGCTTGGGACAGCTACGAGCAGTACTTC

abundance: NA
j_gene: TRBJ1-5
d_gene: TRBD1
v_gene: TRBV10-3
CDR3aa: CATEPDRGKTQHF
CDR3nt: TGTGCCACCGAACCCGACAGGGGAAAAACCCAGCATTTT

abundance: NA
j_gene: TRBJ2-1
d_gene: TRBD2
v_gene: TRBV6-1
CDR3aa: CASNPSGRVGEQFF
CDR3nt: TGTGCCAGCAACCCTAGCGGGAGGGTTGGGGAGCAGTTCTTC

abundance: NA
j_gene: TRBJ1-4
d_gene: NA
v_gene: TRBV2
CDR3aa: CASSGGYYEKLFF
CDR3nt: TGTGCCAGCAGTGGAGGGTATTATGAAAAACTGTTTTTT

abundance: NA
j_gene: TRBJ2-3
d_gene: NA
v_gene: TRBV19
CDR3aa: CASSELLTDTQYF
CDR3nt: TGTGCCAGTTCTGAGCTTCTCACAGATACGCAGTATTTT

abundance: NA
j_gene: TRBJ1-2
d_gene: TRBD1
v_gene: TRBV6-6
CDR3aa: CASSYRDSYGYTF
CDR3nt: TGTGCCAGCAGTTACAGGGACAGCTATGGCTACACCTTC

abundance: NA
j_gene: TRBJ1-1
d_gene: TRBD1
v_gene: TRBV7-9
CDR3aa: CASSSAGGNTEAFF
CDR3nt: TGTGCCAGCAGCTCCGCAGGGGGGAACACTGAAGCTTTCTTT

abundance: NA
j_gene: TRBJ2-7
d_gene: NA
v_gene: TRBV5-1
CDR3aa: CASNILAGSSYEQYF
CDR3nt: TGCGCCAGCAATATCTTGGCGGGCAGCTCCTACGAGCAGTACTTC